A selection of T cell receptor beta chains follows, all from one sample in a study of T cell changes during pregnancy in multiple sclerosis. The table came from immunoSEQ multiplex PCR; TCRdb's copy has only in-frame clones and leaves some out. The sample has about 70,000 clones, approximately 90% seen once. The material sequenced was peripheral blood, taken in the third trimester of pregnancy. These receptors all come from a female donor in good health, enrolled as a control in a pregnancy study. The CDR3 runs from the conserved cysteine through the conserved F or W. Fields, in order: D gene, clone size, J gene, V gene, CDR3 DNA, CDR3 protein. D genes are given only for firm matches. The size of a clone is reported for some rows only, either as once, few or many, or as a class for expanded clones.

d_gene: .
abundance: once
j_gene: TRBJ2-3
v_gene: TRBV9
CDR3nt: TGTGCCAGCAGCCCTAGGGGCCCCGCAGATACGCAGTATTTT
CDR3aa: CASSPRGPADTQYF

d_gene: TRBD1
abundance: .
j_gene: TRBJ2-1
v_gene: TRBV7-6
CDR3nt: TGTGCCAGCAGCCCCAGGACAGGAGGAGAGCAGTTCTTC
CDR3aa: CASSPRTGGEQFF

d_gene: .
abundance: .
j_gene: TRBJ1-6
v_gene: TRBV2
CDR3nt: TGTGCCAGCAGAGACAGGCAGAGCTCCTATAATTCACCCCTCCACTTT
CDR3aa: CASRDRQSSYNSPLHF

d_gene: TRBD2
abundance: .
j_gene: TRBJ2-1
v_gene: TRBV5-1
CDR3nt: TGCGCCAGCAGCCACCTAGCGGGGGGGTCAAATGAGCAGTTCTTC
CDR3aa: CASSHLAGGSNEQFF

d_gene: .
abundance: .
j_gene: TRBJ2-2
v_gene: TRBV7-2
CDR3nt: TGTGCCAGCAGCTTAGGGACTGGGGAGCTGTTTTTT
CDR3aa: CASSLGTGELFF

d_gene: TRBD2
abundance: .
j_gene: TRBJ2-5
v_gene: TRBV27
CDR3nt: TGTGCCAGCAGTTCCCTCGGGCGGGGGGTCAAAGAGACCCAGTACTTC
CDR3aa: CASSSLGRGVKETQYF

d_gene: TRBD1
abundance: .
j_gene: TRBJ2-5
v_gene: TRBV27
CDR3nt: TGTGCCAGCAGTTTAAACAGGGGCCAAGAGACCCAGTACTTC
CDR3aa: CASSLNRGQETQYF

d_gene: TRBD1
abundance: .
j_gene: TRBJ2-7
v_gene: TRBV18
CDR3nt: TGTGCCAGCTCGCCACTTGAGACAGGGGGCGAGCAGTACTTC
CDR3aa: CASSPLETGGEQYF

d_gene: TRBD2
abundance: .
j_gene: TRBJ2-2
v_gene: TRBV4-3
CDR3nt: TGCGCCAGCAGCCCTTCTAGCGGGGGCACCGGGGAGCTGTTTTTT
CDR3aa: CASSPSSGGTGELFF

d_gene: TRBD1
abundance: .
j_gene: TRBJ1-1
v_gene: TRBV6-5
CDR3nt: TGTGCCAGCAGTTACGGCCAGACAGGGGTGAACACTGAAGCTTTCTTT
CDR3aa: CASSYGQTGVNTEAFF

d_gene: .
abundance: .
j_gene: TRBJ2-5
v_gene: TRBV14
CDR3nt: TGTGCCAGCAGCTCTAACGCAAGGGGACAAGGTGTTGCCCAGTACTTC
CDR3aa: CASSSNARGQGVAQYF

d_gene: TRBD1
abundance: .
j_gene: TRBJ1-5
v_gene: TRBV7-6
CDR3nt: TGTGCCAGCAGCTTATTGGACAGGGGGGATCAGCCCCAGCATTTT
CDR3aa: CASSLLDRGDQPQHF

d_gene: .
abundance: .
j_gene: TRBJ2-7
v_gene: TRBV28
CDR3nt: TGTGCCAGCAGTTTAAATACTTTCGACAGTTACGAGCAGTACTTC
CDR3aa: CASSLNTFDSYEQYF

d_gene: .
abundance: .
j_gene: TRBJ1-1
v_gene: TRBV2
CDR3nt: TGTGCCAGCAGTGAAGCTCAGGCTATGAACACTGAAGCTTTCTTT
CDR3aa: CASSEAQAMNTEAFF

d_gene: .
abundance: .
j_gene: TRBJ1-2
v_gene: TRBV9
CDR3nt: TGTGCCAGCAACCCCCAGGGGTACTATGGCTACACCTTC
CDR3aa: CASNPQGYYGYTF

d_gene: TRBD1
abundance: .
j_gene: TRBJ1-2
v_gene: TRBV19
CDR3nt: TGTGCCAGTAGTTCCCTGGACAGGGGTAATGGCTACACCTTC
CDR3aa: CASSSLDRGNGYTF

d_gene: .
abundance: .
j_gene: TRBJ2-1
v_gene: TRBV13
CDR3nt: TGTGCCAGCAGCACGGGGTACAATGAGCAGTTCTTC
CDR3aa: CASSTGYNEQFF

d_gene: TRBD1
abundance: .
j_gene: TRBJ1-2
v_gene: TRBV7-9
CDR3nt: TGTGCCAGCAGACAGACAGGGGGCCAGGGCTACACCTTC
CDR3aa: CASRQTGGQGYTF

d_gene: TRBD1
abundance: .
j_gene: TRBJ1-2
v_gene: TRBV30
CDR3nt: TGTGCCTGCCACCGCCGGGACAGGGGAACCTACACCTTC
CDR3aa: CACHRRDRGTYTF

d_gene: .
abundance: .
j_gene: TRBJ2-1
v_gene: TRBV6-6
CDR3nt: TGTGCCAGCAGCAGGGCCGCCTCCTACAATGAGCAGTTCTTC
CDR3aa: CASSRAASYNEQFF

d_gene: TRBD2
abundance: .
j_gene: TRBJ2-7
v_gene: TRBV27
CDR3nt: TGTGCCAGCAGTTTATCAAATCCTAGCGGGGGAGTCTACGAGCAGTACTTC
CDR3aa: CASSLSNPSGGVYEQYF

d_gene: TRBD2
abundance: .
j_gene: TRBJ2-6
v_gene: TRBV5-1
CDR3nt: TGCGCCAGCAGCCATGGGTACACTAGCGGGGGGCCCTCTGGGGCCAACGTCCTGACTTTC
CDR3aa: CASSHGYTSGGPSGANVLTF

d_gene: TRBD1
abundance: few
j_gene: TRBJ2-2
v_gene: TRBV5-1
CDR3nt: TGCGCCAGCAGCCCGGGACAGACGAACACCGGGGAGCTGTTTTTT
CDR3aa: CASSPGQTNTGELFF

d_gene: .
abundance: .
j_gene: TRBJ1-3
v_gene: TRBV7-9
CDR3nt: TGTGCCAGCAGCCTACGGACTGCCGGACACACCATATATTTT
CDR3aa: CASSLRTAGHTIYF

d_gene: .
abundance: .
j_gene: TRBJ2-5
v_gene: TRBV7-9
CDR3nt: TGTGCCAGCAGCTTAGAGTGGACAGACCAAGAGACCCAGTACTTC
CDR3aa: CASSLEWTDQETQYF

d_gene: TRBD2
abundance: .
j_gene: TRBJ2-4
v_gene: TRBV4-2
CDR3nt: TGTGCCAGCAGCCAAGCCGGAACTAGCGGGGGGGTTAAGGCCAAAAACATTCAGTACTTC
CDR3aa: CASSQAGTSGGVKAKNIQYF

d_gene: .
abundance: .
j_gene: TRBJ1-1
v_gene: TRBV4-1
CDR3nt: TGCGCCAGCAGCCAAGTCAACGGGTACACTGAAGCTTTCTTT
CDR3aa: CASSQVNGYTEAFF

d_gene: .
abundance: few
j_gene: TRBJ2-2
v_gene: TRBV28
CDR3nt: TGTGCCAGCAGTTTAGTTGGAGAGAACACCGGGGAGCTGTTTTTT
CDR3aa: CASSLVGENTGELFF

d_gene: .
abundance: .
j_gene: TRBJ1-6
v_gene: TRBV9
CDR3nt: TGTGCCAGCAGCGGGGACTGGCGTTCACCCCTCCACTTT
CDR3aa: CASSGDWRSPLHF

d_gene: .
abundance: .
j_gene: TRBJ1-1
v_gene: TRBV4-2
CDR3nt: TGTGCCAGCAGCCAAGAAGGGGGAGTGAACACTGAAGCTTTCTTT
CDR3aa: CASSQEGGVNTEAFF

d_gene: TRBD1
abundance: .
j_gene: TRBJ1-2
v_gene: TRBV5-1
CDR3nt: TGCGCCAGCAGCTCTCGCAGAGGACAGGGAGGGGATGGCTACACCTTC
CDR3aa: CASSSRRGQGGDGYTF

d_gene: .
abundance: .
j_gene: TRBJ2-7
v_gene: TRBV11-2
CDR3nt: TGTGCCAGCACTCAAGGGGACAAAGGAGATAGAGGGCACGAGCAGTACTTC
CDR3aa: CASTQGDKGDRGHEQYF

d_gene: .
abundance: .
j_gene: TRBJ1-3
v_gene: TRBV15
CDR3nt: TGTGCCACCAGCAGAGAAGACAGCTCTGGAAACACCATATATTTT
CDR3aa: CATSREDSSGNTIYF

d_gene: .
abundance: .
j_gene: TRBJ2-3
v_gene: TRBV7-6
CDR3nt: TGTGCCAGCAGCCCGACCCCGGCCGGTCGGACTAGCACAGATACGCAGTATTTT
CDR3aa: CASSPTPAGRTSTDTQYF

d_gene: TRBD2
abundance: .
j_gene: TRBJ2-1
v_gene: TRBV9
CDR3nt: TGTGCCAGCAGCGCCGGGGGGAGCTCCTACAATGAGCAGTTCTTC
CDR3aa: CASSAGGSSYNEQFF

d_gene: .
abundance: .
j_gene: TRBJ2-3
v_gene: TRBV19
CDR3nt: TGTGCCAGTAGTATAGATATGGACAGTACAGATACGCAGTATTTT
CDR3aa: CASSIDMDSTDTQYF

d_gene: .
abundance: .
j_gene: TRBJ1-1
v_gene: TRBV19
CDR3nt: TGTGCCACCAGTAGGGGGGGCGCGTTCATGAACACTGAAGCTTTCTTT
CDR3aa: CATSRGGAFMNTEAFF

d_gene: .
abundance: .
j_gene: TRBJ1-2
v_gene: TRBV27
CDR3nt: TGTGCCAGCAGTCCCGACAGAACATATAACTATGGCTACACCTTC
CDR3aa: CASSPDRTYNYGYTF

d_gene: TRBD2
abundance: .
j_gene: TRBJ2-1
v_gene: TRBV29-1
CDR3nt: TGCAGCGTTGAACGGAGCGGGGAATACAATGAGCAGTTCTTC
CDR3aa: CSVERSGEYNEQFF

d_gene: .
abundance: many
j_gene: TRBJ2-7
v_gene: TRBV27
CDR3nt: TGTGCCAGCAGTCCCGAAACCTGGACACCCCGGGCCCACGAGCAGTACTTC
CDR3aa: CASSPETWTPRAHEQYF

d_gene: TRBD1
abundance: .
j_gene: TRBJ1-3
v_gene: TRBV7-9
CDR3nt: TGTGCCAGCAGCTTAGGGGACAGGCCCTCTGGAAACACCATATATTTT
CDR3aa: CASSLGDRPSGNTIYF

d_gene: TRBD2
abundance: medium-sized
j_gene: TRBJ2-7
v_gene: TRBV11-2
CDR3nt: TGTGCCAGCACCGAAACGGCTAGCGGAACTTACGAGCAGTACTTC
CDR3aa: CASTETASGTYEQYF

d_gene: .
abundance: .
j_gene: TRBJ1-1
v_gene: TRBV4-2
CDR3nt: TGTGCCAGCAGCCAAGGATCCGGGAACATCATGAACACTGAAGCTTTCTTT
CDR3aa: CASSQGSGNIMNTEAFF

d_gene: .
abundance: .
j_gene: TRBJ2-3
v_gene: TRBV11-3
CDR3nt: TGTGCCAGCAAGGGGGTTGAAGATACGCAGTATTTT
CDR3aa: CASKGVEDTQYF

d_gene: .
abundance: few
j_gene: TRBJ1-1
v_gene: TRBV7-9
CDR3nt: TGTGCCAGCAGCTTCCGAATCAAGGGGGAAGCTTTCTTT
CDR3aa: CASSFRIKGEAFF

d_gene: .
abundance: .
j_gene: TRBJ1-5
v_gene: TRBV4-3
CDR3nt: TGCGCCAGCAGCCAAGATGAAAAGGGGCAGCCCCAGCATTTT
CDR3aa: CASSQDEKGQPQHF

d_gene: .
abundance: .
j_gene: TRBJ1-5
v_gene: TRBV19
CDR3nt: TGTGCCAGTAGTGCCTACAGGGGCAATCAGCCCCAGCATTTT
CDR3aa: CASSAYRGNQPQHF

d_gene: .
abundance: .
j_gene: TRBJ1-3
v_gene: TRBV13
CDR3nt: TGTGCCAGCAGTGCTGAAGGAGTAAAGAGCTCTGGAAACACCATATATTTT
CDR3aa: CASSAEGVKSSGNTIYF

d_gene: .
abundance: once
j_gene: TRBJ1-2
v_gene: TRBV4-3
CDR3nt: TGCGCCAGCAGCCAAGCAGTAAACTATGGCTACACCTTC
CDR3aa: CASSQAVNYGYTF

d_gene: .
abundance: .
j_gene: TRBJ2-1
v_gene: TRBV10-3
CDR3nt: TGTGCCATCGGCCGGGGGTTGGCTTACTCCAATGAGCAGTTCTTC
CDR3aa: CAIGRGLAYSNEQFF

d_gene: .
abundance: .
j_gene: TRBJ1-2
v_gene: TRBV9
CDR3nt: TGTGCCAGCAGCGGACAGACCCTATCCTATGGCTACACCTTC
CDR3aa: CASSGQTLSYGYTF

d_gene: TRBD2
abundance: .
j_gene: TRBJ2-1
v_gene: TRBV11-3
CDR3nt: TGTGCCAGCAGCCGGGGGGGTAATGAGCAGTTCTTC
CDR3aa: CASSRGGNEQFF

d_gene: .
abundance: .
j_gene: TRBJ1-6
v_gene: TRBV21-1
CDR3nt: TGTGCCAGCAGCAAGGGACAGGGCGAGCCCTATAATTCACCCCTCCACTTT
CDR3aa: CASSKGQGEPYNSPLHF